This T cell receptor beta chain was recorded in a study of cytomegalovirus exposure and HLA in healthy donors (dated by TCRdb to 2016 to 2017). Concerning the study at large: A later analysis indicated that the 130 or so validation repertoires were generated on the platform also employed for the approximately 670 repertoires of the first cohort. The study aimed to test whether cataloging public T cell receptors could reveal signatures of past pathogen exposure. In addition to the first cohort of 666 subjects, a separate validation cohort of approximately 110 different subjects was used. High-throughput TCR immunosequencing, statistical association of individual TCRs with disease status, and machine learning were combined to predict cytomegalovirus infection status.

Trimming costs V 0 bases and J 4 bases, and their ends lie 22 bases apart. CDR1 and CDR2 were assigned from the germline V gene as SGHTS and YDEGEE. The CDR3 runs 18 amino acids, cysteine and phenylalanine included. Of the read, only the CDR3 DNA is kept; its 54 bases are in frame from base 1. The donors were included in the validation cohort of some 120 subjects, a group kept apart from the roughly 700-subject first cohort. Libraries were constructed by the immunoSEQ multiplex PCR assay. As for the authors' bioinformatics: To diagnose cytomegalovirus status from the catalog of TCR beta chain sequences, a statistical classification framework was built. The source is immuneACCESS, and TCRdb retained only in-frame sequences with V and J called. Part of the clones is not carried over; for the studies checked, unresolved V genes explain less than half of this, and the remainder is unexplained. V and J calls and clone size are copied from that table; D and trimming were computed from the DNA. The sample profile shows 110,000 or so clones; 85% to 90% of them were found once. Over 3% of the sample goes to the ten largest clones.

Results the study describes overall, beyond this receptor: The authors suggested that the approach could potentially be generalized to other disease states and immunological phenotypes. All 120 or so repertoires were used to score co-occurrence in the validation cohort in a later analysis, because that analysis had no HLA typing for the cohort. The classifier was reported to diagnose cytomegalovirus status with high specificity and sensitivity in both the original and validation cohorts. The study gave a list of some 150 TCR beta chains associated with cytomegalovirus. Most TCR sequences were seen in very few donors, while some public TCRs were found in many individuals. Of the cluster scores, approximately 95% were above 0 in a later analysis, which found that TCRs clustered in the first cohort also tended to co-occur in the 95 to 150 validation repertoires. Three of the identified cytomegalovirus-associated TCR beta chains were confirmed in vitro to be specific for cytomegalovirus antigens.

Regarding this clone: Its antigen is currently not known. Per-base qualities were not stored, and no clone one base away is much larger.

The sequence came from a woman under 30 in good health and CMV-seropositive. The material sequenced was PBMCs. This receptor chain uses TRBV5-8 and TRBJ1-2, with the D gene too uncertain to name. In nucleotide form, the sequence is TGTGCCAGCAGCTTGGAAGAACCCCTGTCCCAACTTGCCTATGGCTACACCTTC. This yields the protein CASSLEEPLSQLAYGYTF.